The rows below give T cell receptor beta chains drawn from one sample of a study of T cell responses to AZD1222 COVID-19 vaccine. The protocol was immunoSEQ multiplex PCR, while the TCRdb copy is restricted to in-frame clones and leaves out a portion. The profile covers about 100,000 clones, with 65% to 90% appearing a single time and 6.3% taken by the ten largest. The sequences come from peripheral blood, collected on day 0 of AZD1222 vaccination. These receptors originate from an adult in good health. The CDR3 runs from the conserved cysteine through the conserved F or W. The D gene is left open where the match is weak. Where a row states a size, it is once, few, many or the class of an expanded clone; other rows omit it.

d_gene: .; j_gene: TRBJ2-3; v_gene: TRBV29-1; abundance: .; len: 11; CDR3aa: CSGRVTDTQYF; CDR3nt: TGCAGCGGCAGAGTAACAGATACGCAGTATTTT
d_gene: .; j_gene: TRBJ2-2; v_gene: TRBV29-1; abundance: .; len: 13; CDR3aa: CSVMHTGTGELFF; CDR3nt: TGCAGCGTTATGCATACGGGCACCGGGGAGCTGTTTTTT
d_gene: .; j_gene: TRBJ2-7; v_gene: TRBV4-2; abundance: few; len: 18; CDR3aa: CASSQDLSTGVSSYEQYF; CDR3nt: TGTGCCAGCAGCCAAGATCTCTCTACAGGTGTCTCCTCCTACGAGCAGTACTTC
d_gene: .; j_gene: TRBJ2-5; v_gene: TRBV24-1; abundance: .; len: 12; CDR3aa: CATSDSGRTQYF; CDR3nt: TGTGCCACCAGTGATTCAGGGCGGACCCAGTACTTC
d_gene: .; j_gene: TRBJ2-7; v_gene: TRBV7-2; abundance: .; len: 12; CDR3aa: CASSLQGYEQYF; CDR3nt: TGTGCCAGCAGTTTACAGGGCTACGAGCAGTACTTC
d_gene: .; j_gene: TRBJ2-1; v_gene: TRBV14; abundance: .; len: 15; CDR3aa: CASSQLQGGNNEQFF; CDR3nt: TGTGCCAGCAGCCAACTACAGGGGGGGAACAATGAGCAGTTCTTC
d_gene: .; j_gene: TRBJ2-7; v_gene: TRBV29-1; abundance: .; len: 13; CDR3aa: CSVEGAGVLEQYF; CDR3nt: TGCAGCGTTGAGGGGGCGGGAGTTCTCGAGCAGTACTTC
d_gene: TRBD1; j_gene: TRBJ1-6; v_gene: TRBV18; abundance: .; len: 15; CDR3aa: CASSPPGQGLPALHF; CDR3nt: TGTGCCAGCTCACCACCGGGACAGGGCTTACCGGCCCTCCACTTT
d_gene: .; j_gene: TRBJ2-5; v_gene: TRBV7-9; abundance: .; len: 14; CDR3aa: CASSPDTLQETQYF; CDR3nt: TGTGCCAGCAGCCCGGACACATTACAAGAGACCCAGTACTTC
d_gene: TRBD2; j_gene: TRBJ2-2; v_gene: TRBV5-1; abundance: .; len: 15; CDR3aa: CASKPSSGSPGELFF; CDR3nt: TGCGCCAGCAAGCCGTCTAGCGGGAGTCCCGGGGAGCTGTTTTTT
d_gene: TRBD2; j_gene: TRBJ2-5; v_gene: TRBV18; abundance: .; len: 16; CDR3aa: CASSPIWREDRETQYF; CDR3nt: TGTGCCAGCTCACCAATATGGCGGGAGGATCGAGAGACCCAGTACTTC
d_gene: .; j_gene: TRBJ1-5; v_gene: TRBV4-3; abundance: .; len: 14; CDR3aa: CASSQTVSDQPQHF; CDR3nt: TGCGCCAGCAGCCAAACGGTCAGCGATCAGCCCCAGCATTTT
d_gene: TRBD1; j_gene: TRBJ2-7; v_gene: TRBV19; abundance: .; len: 16; CDR3aa: CASSIDWTGSSYEQYF; CDR3nt: TGTGCCAGTAGTATCGATTGGACAGGGAGCTCCTACGAGCAGTACTTC
d_gene: .; j_gene: TRBJ2-7; v_gene: TRBV6-2/TRBV6-3; abundance: few; len: 14; CDR3aa: CASSTRRPPYEQYF; CDR3nt: TGTGCCAGCAGTACTAGGAGGCCCCCCTACGAGCAGTACTTC
d_gene: .; j_gene: TRBJ1-1; v_gene: TRBV5-4; abundance: once; len: 14; CDR3aa: CASSSRGAGTEAFF; CDR3nt: TGTGCCAGCAGCTCCCGGGGGGCCGGGACTGAAGCTTTCTTT
d_gene: .; j_gene: TRBJ1-6; v_gene: TRBV6-5; abundance: .; len: 14; CDR3aa: CAISSTGFDSPLHF; CDR3nt: TGTGCCATCTCTTCTACAGGGTTTGATTCACCCCTCCACTTT
d_gene: TRBD2; j_gene: TRBJ2-7; v_gene: TRBV6-5; abundance: .; len: 15; CDR3aa: CASSSQGAGRHEQYF; CDR3nt: TGTGCCAGCAGCTCCCAGGGTGCCGGGAGGCACGAGCAGTACTTC
d_gene: TRBD2; j_gene: TRBJ2-5; v_gene: TRBV5-1; abundance: .; len: 14; CDR3aa: CASGLAGGQETQYF; CDR3nt: TGCGCCAGCGGGCTAGCGGGGGGCCAAGAGACCCAGTACTTC
d_gene: .; j_gene: TRBJ2-2; v_gene: TRBV14; abundance: .; len: 14; CDR3aa: CASSHQGLTGELFF; CDR3nt: TGTGCCAGCAGCCACCAAGGGCTCACCGGGGAGCTGTTTTTT
d_gene: .; j_gene: TRBJ1-1; v_gene: TRBV6-6; abundance: .; len: 14; CDR3aa: CASTLDGTNTEAFF; CDR3nt: TGTGCCAGCACCTTGGACGGAACGAACACTGAAGCTTTCTTT
d_gene: .; j_gene: TRBJ2-5; v_gene: TRBV24-1; abundance: .; len: 13; CDR3aa: CATSMAGGETQYF; CDR3nt: TGTGCCACCAGTATGGCCGGGGGAGAGACCCAGTACTTC
d_gene: .; j_gene: TRBJ1-1; v_gene: TRBV7-8; abundance: .; len: 12; CDR3aa: CASSSSRLEAFF; CDR3nt: TGTGCCAGCAGCTCATCTCGGCTTGAAGCTTTCTTT
d_gene: TRBD1; j_gene: TRBJ1-1; v_gene: TRBV7-2; abundance: .; len: 14; CDR3aa: CASSLGRQGEGAFF; CDR3nt: TGTGCCAGCAGCTTAGGAAGACAGGGAGAAGGAGCTTTCTTT
d_gene: .; j_gene: TRBJ2-1; v_gene: TRBV4-3; abundance: .; len: 15; CDR3aa: CASSQERGHYNEQFF; CDR3nt: TGCGCCAGCAGCCAAGAACGGGGACATTACAATGAGCAGTTCTTC
d_gene: TRBD2; j_gene: TRBJ2-5; v_gene: TRBV7-9; abundance: .; len: 16; CDR3aa: CASSPGTSGPEETQYF; CDR3nt: TGTGCCAGCAGCCCCGGGACTAGCGGACCGGAAGAGACCCAGTACTTC
d_gene: .; j_gene: TRBJ2-6; v_gene: TRBV5-1; abundance: .; len: 15; CDR3aa: CASTLAVSGANVLTF; CDR3nt: TGCGCCAGCACGTTGGCAGTTTCTGGGGCCAACGTCCTGACTTTC
d_gene: TRBD1; j_gene: TRBJ2-7; v_gene: TRBV11-1; abundance: few; len: 15; CDR3aa: CASSLGGQGSYEQYF; CDR3nt: TGTGCCAGCAGCTTAGGGGGACAGGGCTCCTACGAGCAGTACTTC
d_gene: .; j_gene: TRBJ1-3; v_gene: TRBV10-3; abundance: .; len: 16; CDR3aa: CAISPQGSLDGNTIYF; CDR3nt: TGTGCCATCAGTCCACAGGGCTCGCTGGATGGAAACACCATATATTTT
d_gene: .; j_gene: TRBJ1-2; v_gene: TRBV5-4; abundance: .; len: 15; CDR3aa: CASSLFGGLGYGYTF; CDR3nt: TGTGCCAGCAGCTTGTTCGGGGGACTCGGCTATGGCTACACCTTC
d_gene: TRBD1; j_gene: TRBJ1-2; v_gene: TRBV2; abundance: .; len: 14; CDR3aa: CASIRLGQNYGYTF; CDR3nt: TGTGCCAGCATAAGATTGGGACAGAACTATGGCTACACCTTC
d_gene: .; j_gene: TRBJ1-1; v_gene: TRBV4-1; abundance: .; len: 13; CDR3aa: CASSQLEGTEAFF; CDR3nt: TGCGCCAGCAGCCAGCTAGAAGGCACTGAAGCTTTCTTT
d_gene: TRBD1; j_gene: TRBJ1-2; v_gene: TRBV7-6; abundance: .; len: 16; CDR3aa: CASSTDRGPGSYGYTF; CDR3nt: TGTGCCAGCAGCACGGACAGGGGTCCAGGTAGCTATGGCTACACCTTC
d_gene: TRBD1; j_gene: TRBJ1-1; v_gene: TRBV6-5; abundance: once; len: 15; CDR3aa: CASRRTGGGNTEAFF; CDR3nt: TGTGCCAGCAGGCGAACAGGGGGCGGGAACACTGAAGCTTTCTTT
d_gene: TRBD1; j_gene: TRBJ1-6; v_gene: TRBV5-8; abundance: .; len: 17; CDR3aa: CASSMTGTSSYNSPLHF; CDR3nt: TGTGCCAGCAGCATGACAGGGACGAGCTCCTATAATTCACCCCTCCACTTT
d_gene: .; j_gene: TRBJ2-1; v_gene: TRBV7-9; abundance: .; len: 16; CDR3aa: CASTPPGQGGAHEQFF; CDR3nt: TGTGCCAGCACCCCCCCGGGGCAGGGGGGCGCCCATGAGCAGTTCTTC
d_gene: .; j_gene: TRBJ1-6; v_gene: TRBV30; abundance: .; len: 16; CDR3aa: CAWSSSYGGVNSPLHF; CDR3nt: TGTGCCTGGAGCTCCTCTTACGGAGGAGTCAATTCACCCCTCCACTTT
d_gene: .; j_gene: TRBJ2-1; v_gene: TRBV5-4; abundance: .; len: 12; CDR3aa: CASSPRGYEQFF; CDR3nt: TGTGCCAGCAGCCCCCGGGGGTATGAGCAGTTCTTC
d_gene: TRBD1; j_gene: TRBJ1-5; v_gene: TRBV2; abundance: .; len: 15; CDR3aa: CASSGDRGTNQPQHF; CDR3nt: TGTGCCAGCAGTGGCGACAGGGGGACTAATCAGCCCCAGCATTTT
d_gene: .; j_gene: TRBJ2-7; v_gene: TRBV3-1/TRBV3-2; abundance: .; len: 13; CDR3aa: CASSLGRNYEQYF; CDR3nt: TGTGCCAGCAGCCTAGGTCGAAACTACGAGCAGTACTTC
d_gene: TRBD1; j_gene: TRBJ1-6; v_gene: TRBV2; abundance: .; len: 14; CDR3aa: CATRRGTENSPLHF; CDR3nt: TGTGCCACCCGTCGGGGGACAGAGAATTCACCCCTCCACTTT
d_gene: .; j_gene: TRBJ2-3; v_gene: TRBV27; abundance: once; len: 15; CDR3aa: CASSWSITVKDTQYF; CDR3nt: TGTGCCAGCAGTTGGTCGATTACAGTTAAGGATACGCAGTATTTT
d_gene: .; j_gene: TRBJ2-2; v_gene: TRBV19; abundance: .; len: 14; CDR3aa: CASSISRNTGELFF; CDR3nt: TGTGCCAGTAGTATATCTAGGAACACCGGGGAGCTGTTTTTT
d_gene: .; j_gene: TRBJ2-7; v_gene: TRBV10-1; abundance: .; len: 12; CDR3aa: CASGTQAYEQYF; CDR3nt: TGCGCCAGCGGGACGCAAGCCTACGAGCAGTACTTC
d_gene: TRBD1; j_gene: TRBJ2-7; v_gene: TRBV19; abundance: .; len: 14; CDR3aa: CASTPGDRYYEQYF; CDR3nt: TGTGCCAGTACCCCGGGGGACAGGTACTACGAGCAGTACTTC
d_gene: .; j_gene: TRBJ2-7; v_gene: TRBV19; abundance: once; len: 15; CDR3aa: CASSIGAFSSYEQYF; CDR3nt: TGTGCCAGTAGTATAGGGGCCTTCAGCTCCTACGAGCAGTACTTC
d_gene: .; j_gene: TRBJ1-1; v_gene: TRBV6-5; abundance: .; len: 11; CDR3aa: CASRINSPPFF; CDR3nt: TGTGCCAGCAGGATCAACAGCCCTCCTTTCTTT
d_gene: TRBD1; j_gene: TRBJ2-7; v_gene: TRBV6-5; abundance: .; len: 16; CDR3aa: CASSYSGTGQSYEQYF; CDR3nt: TGTGCCAGCAGTTACTCGGGGACGGGACAGAGCTACGAGCAGTACTTC
d_gene: TRBD1; j_gene: TRBJ1-5; v_gene: TRBV2; abundance: .; len: 14; CDR3aa: CASSLQGYNQPQHF; CDR3nt: TGTGCCAGCAGTCTACAGGGGTACAATCAGCCCCAGCATTTT
d_gene: .; j_gene: TRBJ1-1; v_gene: TRBV12-2; abundance: .; len: 15; CDR3aa: CASRTRTGLNTEAFF; CDR3nt: TGTGCAAGTCGCACCCGGACAGGGTTGAACACTGAAGCTTTCTTT
d_gene: .; j_gene: TRBJ2-2; v_gene: TRBV11-3; abundance: once; len: 12; CDR3aa: CASSLSTGELFF; CDR3nt: TGTGCCAGCAGCTTGAGCACCGGGGAGCTGTTTTTT